A selection of T cell receptor beta chains follows, all from one sample in a study of T-cell reconstitution after alpha-beta-depleted transplantation in children. A single record per CDR3 protein comes from TCRdb applying MiXCR to the PCR reads. This sample has roughly 170,000 distinct CDR3 sequences; 6.5% to 7.5% occur once, and the top ten carry approximately 2.9%. This specimen was PBMCs from the stem cell graft donor, taken from the stem cell graft. The receptors stem from a human donor who donated a stem cell graft to a child with Wiskott-Aldrich syndrome. The CDR3 runs from the conserved cysteine through the conserved F or W. The order of the fields is J gene, clone size, V gene, D gene, CDR3 DNA, CDR3 protein. D genes are given only for firm matches. Rows may omit the clone size; those that give it use once, few, many or a size class.

TRBJ2-7 many TRBV5-1 TRBD1 TGCGCCAGCAGCTTGGACAGGGGGAACCCAGGTTACGAGCAGTACTTC CASSLDRGNPGYEQYF
TRBJ2-6 many TRBV20-1 NA TGCAGTGCCTGGGGGGAGGGGGCGATTTCTGGGGCCAACGTCCTGACTTTC CSAWGEGAISGANVLTF
TRBJ2-3 many TRBV12-3/TRBV12-4 NA TGTGCCAGCAGTTTGTTGGTCAGTAGCACAGATACGCAGTATTTT CASSLLVSSTDTQYF
TRBJ1-1 few TRBV7-8 NA TGTGCCAGCAGCTCGTATCGGGACAACACTGAAGCTTTCTTT CASSSYRDNTEAFF
TRBJ2-1 many TRBV27 TRBD1 TGTGCCAGCAGTGCCGAAGGACAGGGTTTCGATGAGCAGTTCTTC CASSAEGQGFDEQFF
TRBJ1-1 many TRBV12-3/TRBV12-4 NA TGTGCCAGCAGCCTCAGGGTGCCGGACACTGAAGCTTTCTTT CASSLRVPDTEAFF
TRBJ1-3 many TRBV20-1 NA TGCAGTGCTACCCCGACAGACTCTGGAAACACCATATATTTT CSATPTDSGNTIYF
TRBJ2-2 NA TRBV4-1 TRBD1 TGCGCCAGCAGCCAAGGGGTTTTTCGGGACAGTCGCCTTTTTCTCGAACGAATAACCGGGGAGCTGTTTTTT CASSQGVFRDSRLFLERITGELFF
TRBJ2-2 few TRBV5-1 TRBD1 TGCGCCAGCAGCGTAGGACAGGGGGCCGGGGAGCTGTTTTTT CASSVGQGAGELFF
TRBJ2-1 many TRBV10-3 TRBD1 TGTGCCATCAGTGAGGAACACCGGGACAGGGGGCTCGGGGAGCAGTTCTTC CAISEEHRDRGLGEQFF